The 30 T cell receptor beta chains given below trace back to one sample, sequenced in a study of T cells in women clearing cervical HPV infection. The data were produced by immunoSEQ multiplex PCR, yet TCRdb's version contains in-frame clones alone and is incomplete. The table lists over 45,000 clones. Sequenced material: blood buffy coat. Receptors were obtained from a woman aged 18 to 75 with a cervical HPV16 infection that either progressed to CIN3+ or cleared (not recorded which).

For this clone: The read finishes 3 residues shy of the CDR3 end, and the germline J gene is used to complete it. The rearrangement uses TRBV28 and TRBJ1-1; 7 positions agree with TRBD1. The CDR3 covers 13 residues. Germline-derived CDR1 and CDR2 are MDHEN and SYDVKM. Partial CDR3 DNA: TGTGCCAGCAGATACCGACAGGGAGCGTCA. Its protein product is CASRYRQGAS. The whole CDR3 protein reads CASRYRQGASAFF. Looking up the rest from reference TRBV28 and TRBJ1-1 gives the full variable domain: DVKVTQSSRYLVKRTGEKVFLECVQDMDHENMFWYRQDPGLGLRLIYFSYDVKMKEKGDIPEGYSVSREKKERFSLILESASTNQTSMYLCASRYRQGASAFFGQGTRLTVV.

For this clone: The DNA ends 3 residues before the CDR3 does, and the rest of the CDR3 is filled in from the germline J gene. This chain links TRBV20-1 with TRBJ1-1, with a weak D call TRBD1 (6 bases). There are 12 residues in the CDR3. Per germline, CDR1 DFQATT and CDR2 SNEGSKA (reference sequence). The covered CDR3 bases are TGCAGTGCTAGACTTCAGGGGACTAGG. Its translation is CSARLQGTR. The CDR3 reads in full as CSARLQGTRAFF.

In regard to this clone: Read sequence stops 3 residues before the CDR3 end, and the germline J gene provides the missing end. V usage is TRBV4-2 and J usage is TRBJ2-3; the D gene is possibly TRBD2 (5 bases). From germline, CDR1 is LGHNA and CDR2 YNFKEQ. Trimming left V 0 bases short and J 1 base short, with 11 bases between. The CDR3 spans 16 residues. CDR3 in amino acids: CASSQEAAPRTDTQYF. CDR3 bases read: TGTGCCAGCAGCCAAGAAGCGGCTCCTCGCACAGATACG.

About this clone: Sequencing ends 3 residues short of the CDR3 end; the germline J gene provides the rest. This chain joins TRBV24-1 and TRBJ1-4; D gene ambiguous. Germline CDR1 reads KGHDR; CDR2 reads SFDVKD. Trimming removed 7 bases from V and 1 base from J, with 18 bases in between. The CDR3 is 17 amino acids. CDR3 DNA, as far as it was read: TGTGCCACCAGCCCGGAGAGACACCCTTTAACTAATGAAAAA. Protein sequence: CATSPERHPLTNEK. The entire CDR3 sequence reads CATSPERHPLTNEKLFF.

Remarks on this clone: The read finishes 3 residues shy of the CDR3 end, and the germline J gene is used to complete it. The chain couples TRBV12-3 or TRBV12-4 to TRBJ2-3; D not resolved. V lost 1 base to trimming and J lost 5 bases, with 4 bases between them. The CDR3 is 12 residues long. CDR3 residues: CASSLDGDTQYF. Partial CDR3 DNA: TGTGCCAGCAGTTTAGACGGAGATACG.

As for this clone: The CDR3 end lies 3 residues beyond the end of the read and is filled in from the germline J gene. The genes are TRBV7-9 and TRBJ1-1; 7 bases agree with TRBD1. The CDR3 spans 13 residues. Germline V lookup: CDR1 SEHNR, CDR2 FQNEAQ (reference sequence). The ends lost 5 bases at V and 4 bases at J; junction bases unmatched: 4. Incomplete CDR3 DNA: TGTGCCAGCAGCCTCACAGGGGTCACTGAA. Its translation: CASSLTGVTE. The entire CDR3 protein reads CASSLTGVTEAFF.

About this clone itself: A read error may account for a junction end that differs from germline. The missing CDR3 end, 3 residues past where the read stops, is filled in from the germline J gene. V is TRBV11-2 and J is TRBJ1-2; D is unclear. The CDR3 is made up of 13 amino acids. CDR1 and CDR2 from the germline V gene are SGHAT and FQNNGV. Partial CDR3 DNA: TGTGCCAGCAGTTTAGGAGGGAACTATGGC. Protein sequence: CASSLGGNYG. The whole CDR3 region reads CASSLGGNYGYTF.

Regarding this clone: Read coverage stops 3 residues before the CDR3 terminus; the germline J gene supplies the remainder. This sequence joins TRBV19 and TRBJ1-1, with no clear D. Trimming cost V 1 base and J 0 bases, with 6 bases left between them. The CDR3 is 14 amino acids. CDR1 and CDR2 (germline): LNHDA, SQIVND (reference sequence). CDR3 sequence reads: CASSIGDMNTEAFF. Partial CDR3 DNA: TGTGCCAGTAGTATAGGAGACATGAACACTGAA. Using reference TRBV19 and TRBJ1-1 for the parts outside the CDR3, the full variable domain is DGGITQSPKYLFRKEGQNVTLSCEQNLNHDAMYWYRQDPGQGLRLIYYSQIVNDFQKGDIAEGYSVSREKKESFPLTVTSAQKNPTAFYLCASSIGDMNTEAFFGQGTRLTVV.

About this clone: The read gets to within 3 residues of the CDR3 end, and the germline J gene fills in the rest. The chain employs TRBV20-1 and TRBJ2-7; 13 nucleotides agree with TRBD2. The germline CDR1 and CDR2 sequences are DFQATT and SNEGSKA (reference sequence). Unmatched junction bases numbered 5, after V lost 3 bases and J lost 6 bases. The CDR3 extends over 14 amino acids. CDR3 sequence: CSASYTSGRAEQYF. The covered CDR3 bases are TGCAGTGCTAGTTATACTAGCGGGAGGGCCGAG.

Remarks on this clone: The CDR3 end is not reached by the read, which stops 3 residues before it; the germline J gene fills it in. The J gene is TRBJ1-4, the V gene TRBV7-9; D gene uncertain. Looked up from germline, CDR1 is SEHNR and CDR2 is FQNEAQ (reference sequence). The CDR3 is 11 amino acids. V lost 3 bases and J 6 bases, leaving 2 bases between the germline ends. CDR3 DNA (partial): TGTGCCAGCAGCTTCGATGAAAAA. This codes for CASSFDEK. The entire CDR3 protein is CASSFDEKLFF.

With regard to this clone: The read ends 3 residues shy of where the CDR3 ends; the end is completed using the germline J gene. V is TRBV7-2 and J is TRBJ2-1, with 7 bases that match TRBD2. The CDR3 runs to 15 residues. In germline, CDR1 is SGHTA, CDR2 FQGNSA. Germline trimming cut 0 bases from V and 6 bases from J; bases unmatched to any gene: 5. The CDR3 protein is CASSLAGGMFNEQFF. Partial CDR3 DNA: TGTGCCAGCAGCTTAGCGGGGGGGATGTTCAATGAG.

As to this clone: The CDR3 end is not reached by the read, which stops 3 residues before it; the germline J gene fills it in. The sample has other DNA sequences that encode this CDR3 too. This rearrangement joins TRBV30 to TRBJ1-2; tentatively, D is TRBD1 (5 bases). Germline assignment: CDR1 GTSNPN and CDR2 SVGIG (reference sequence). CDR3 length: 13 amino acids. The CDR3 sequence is CAWSVHGGGGYTF. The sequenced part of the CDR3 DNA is TGTGCCTGGAGTGTACACGGGGGAGGAGGT.

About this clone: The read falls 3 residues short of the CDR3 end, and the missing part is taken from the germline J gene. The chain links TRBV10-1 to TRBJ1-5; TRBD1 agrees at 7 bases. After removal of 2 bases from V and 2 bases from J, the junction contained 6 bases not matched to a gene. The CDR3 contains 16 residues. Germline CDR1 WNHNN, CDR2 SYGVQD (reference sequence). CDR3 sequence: CASSETGQARNQPQHF. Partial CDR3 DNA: TGCGCCAGCAGTGAGACCGGACAGGCCCGCAATCAGCCC.

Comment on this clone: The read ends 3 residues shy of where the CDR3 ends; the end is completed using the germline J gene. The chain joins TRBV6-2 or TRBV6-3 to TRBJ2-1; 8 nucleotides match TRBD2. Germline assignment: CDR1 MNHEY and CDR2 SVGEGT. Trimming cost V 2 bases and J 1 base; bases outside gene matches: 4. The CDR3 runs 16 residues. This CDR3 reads CASSYPTSGSYNEQFF. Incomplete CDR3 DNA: TGTGCCAGCAGTTACCCCACTAGCGGATCCTACAATGAG.

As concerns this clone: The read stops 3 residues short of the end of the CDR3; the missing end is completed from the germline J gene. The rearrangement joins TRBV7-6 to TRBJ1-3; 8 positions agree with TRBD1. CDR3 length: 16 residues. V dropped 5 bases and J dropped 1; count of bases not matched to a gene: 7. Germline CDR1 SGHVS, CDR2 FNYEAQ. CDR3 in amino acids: CASSVGTGRSGNTIYF. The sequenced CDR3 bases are TGTGCCAGCAGCGTAGGGACAGGCCGATCTGGAAACACC.

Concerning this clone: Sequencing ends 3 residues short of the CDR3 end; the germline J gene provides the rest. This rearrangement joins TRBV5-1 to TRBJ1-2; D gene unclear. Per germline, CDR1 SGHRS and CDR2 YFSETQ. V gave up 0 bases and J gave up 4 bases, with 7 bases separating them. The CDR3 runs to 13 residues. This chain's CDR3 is CASSLVAFYGYTF. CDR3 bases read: TGCGCCAGCAGCTTGGTTGCGTTCTATGGC.

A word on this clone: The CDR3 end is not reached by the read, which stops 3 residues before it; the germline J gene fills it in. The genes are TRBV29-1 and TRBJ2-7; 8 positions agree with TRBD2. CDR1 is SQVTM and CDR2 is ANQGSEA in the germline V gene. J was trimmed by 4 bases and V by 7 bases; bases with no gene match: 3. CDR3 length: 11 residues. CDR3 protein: CSGQRGYEQYF. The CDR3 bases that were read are TGCAGCGGGCAGCGGGGGTACGAG.

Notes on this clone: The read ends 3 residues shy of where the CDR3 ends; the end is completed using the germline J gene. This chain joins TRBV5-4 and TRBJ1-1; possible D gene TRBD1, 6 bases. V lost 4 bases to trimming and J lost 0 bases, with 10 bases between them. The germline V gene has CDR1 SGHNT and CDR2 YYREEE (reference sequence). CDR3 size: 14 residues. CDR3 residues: CASSTGSMNTEAFF. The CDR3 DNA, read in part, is TGTGCCAGCAGCACAGGGAGCATGAACACTGAA.

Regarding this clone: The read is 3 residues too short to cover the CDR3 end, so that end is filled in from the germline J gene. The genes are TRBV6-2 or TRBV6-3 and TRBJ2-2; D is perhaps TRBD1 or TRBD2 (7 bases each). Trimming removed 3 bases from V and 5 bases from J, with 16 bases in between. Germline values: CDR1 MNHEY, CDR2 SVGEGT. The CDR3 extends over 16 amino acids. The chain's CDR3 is CASSYPTGEGTGELFF. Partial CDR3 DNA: TGTGCCAGCAGTTATCCTACAGGGGAGGGGACCGGGGAG.

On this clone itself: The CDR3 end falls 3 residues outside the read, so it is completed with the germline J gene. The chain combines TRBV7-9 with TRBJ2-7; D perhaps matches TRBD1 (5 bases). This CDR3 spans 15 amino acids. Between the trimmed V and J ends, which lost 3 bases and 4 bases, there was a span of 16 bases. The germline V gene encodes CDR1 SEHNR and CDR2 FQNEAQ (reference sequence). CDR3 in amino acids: CASSFSRQGNYEQYF. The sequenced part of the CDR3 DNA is TGTGCCAGCAGCTTCTCCCGGCAGGGTAATTACGAG.

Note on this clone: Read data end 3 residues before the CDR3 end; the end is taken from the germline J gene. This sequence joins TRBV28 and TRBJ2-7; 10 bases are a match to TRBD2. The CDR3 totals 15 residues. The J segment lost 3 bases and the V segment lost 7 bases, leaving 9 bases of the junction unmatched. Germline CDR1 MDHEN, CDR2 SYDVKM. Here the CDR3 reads CASTSGLAGVYEQYF. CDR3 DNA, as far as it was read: TGTGCCAGCACCTCCGGGCTAGCGGGGGTCTACGAG.

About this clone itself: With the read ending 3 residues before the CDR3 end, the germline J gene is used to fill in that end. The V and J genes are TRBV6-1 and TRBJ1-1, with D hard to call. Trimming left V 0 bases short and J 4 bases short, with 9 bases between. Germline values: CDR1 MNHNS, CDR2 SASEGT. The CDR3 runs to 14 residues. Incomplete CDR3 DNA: TGTGCCAGCAGTGAAGCAAGGGTGAGCACTGAA. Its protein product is CASSEARVSTE. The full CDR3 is CASSEARVSTEAFF.

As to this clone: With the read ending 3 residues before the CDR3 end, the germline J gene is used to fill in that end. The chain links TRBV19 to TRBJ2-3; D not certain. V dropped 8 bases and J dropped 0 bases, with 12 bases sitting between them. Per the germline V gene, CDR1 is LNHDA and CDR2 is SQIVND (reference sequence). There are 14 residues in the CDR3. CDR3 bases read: TGTGCCAGTCGAGCTTATTCTAGCACAGATACG. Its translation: CASRAYSSTDT. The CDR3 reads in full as CASRAYSSTDTQYF.

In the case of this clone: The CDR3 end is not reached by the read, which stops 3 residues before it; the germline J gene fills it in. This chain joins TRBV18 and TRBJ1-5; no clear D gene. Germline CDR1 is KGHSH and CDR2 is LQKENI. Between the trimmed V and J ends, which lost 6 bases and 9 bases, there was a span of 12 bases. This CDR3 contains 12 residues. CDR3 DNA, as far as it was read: TGTGCCAGCTCCCCTCCCTCCGGGCCC. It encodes CASSPPSGP. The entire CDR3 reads CASSPPSGPQHF.

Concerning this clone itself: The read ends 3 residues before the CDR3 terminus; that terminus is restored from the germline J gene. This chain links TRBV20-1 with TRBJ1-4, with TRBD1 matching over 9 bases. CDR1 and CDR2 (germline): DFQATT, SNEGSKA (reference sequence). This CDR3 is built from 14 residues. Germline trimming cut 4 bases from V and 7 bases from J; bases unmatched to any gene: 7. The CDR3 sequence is CSANPGTGIEKLFF. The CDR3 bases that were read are TGCAGTGCTAACCCCGGGACAGGGATTGAAAAA.

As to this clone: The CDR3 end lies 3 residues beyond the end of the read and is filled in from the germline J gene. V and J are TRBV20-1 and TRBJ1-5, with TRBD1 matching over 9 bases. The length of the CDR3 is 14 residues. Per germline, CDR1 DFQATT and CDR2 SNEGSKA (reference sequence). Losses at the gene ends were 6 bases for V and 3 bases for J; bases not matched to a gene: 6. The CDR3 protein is CSAPTGGYNQPQHF. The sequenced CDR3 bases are TGCAGTGCCCCGACAGGGGGTTACAATCAGCCC.

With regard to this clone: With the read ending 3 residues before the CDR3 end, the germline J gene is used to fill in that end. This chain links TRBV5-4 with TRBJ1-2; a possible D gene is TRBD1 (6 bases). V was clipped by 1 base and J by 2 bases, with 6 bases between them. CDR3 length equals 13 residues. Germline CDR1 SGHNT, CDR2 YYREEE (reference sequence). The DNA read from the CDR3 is TGTGCCAGCAGCTTGCAGGGGAACTATGGC. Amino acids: CASSLQGNYG. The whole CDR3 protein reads CASSLQGNYGYTF.

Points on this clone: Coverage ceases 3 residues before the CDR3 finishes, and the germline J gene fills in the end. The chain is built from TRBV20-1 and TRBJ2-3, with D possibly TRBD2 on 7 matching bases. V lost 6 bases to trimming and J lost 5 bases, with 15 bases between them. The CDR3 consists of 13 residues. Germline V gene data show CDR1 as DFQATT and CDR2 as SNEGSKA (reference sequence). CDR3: CSATGLVQDTQYF. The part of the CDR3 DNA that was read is TGCAGTGCGACAGGACTAGTTCAAGATACG.

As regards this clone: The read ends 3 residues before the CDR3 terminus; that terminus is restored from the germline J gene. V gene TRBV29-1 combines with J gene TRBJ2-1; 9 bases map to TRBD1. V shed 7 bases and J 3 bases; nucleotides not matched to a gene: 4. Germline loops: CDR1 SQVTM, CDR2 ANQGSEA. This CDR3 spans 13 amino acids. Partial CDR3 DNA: TGCAGCGCTATGGGACAGGGCTACAATGAG. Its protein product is CSAMGQGYNE. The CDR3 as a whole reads CSAMGQGYNEQFF.

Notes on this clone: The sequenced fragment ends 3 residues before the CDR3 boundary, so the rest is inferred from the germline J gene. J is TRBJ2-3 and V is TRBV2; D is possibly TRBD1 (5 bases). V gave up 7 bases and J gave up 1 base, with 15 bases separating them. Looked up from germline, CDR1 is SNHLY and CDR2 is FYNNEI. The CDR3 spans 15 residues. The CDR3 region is CASTSRLGGTDTQYF. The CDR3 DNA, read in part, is TGTGCCAGCACCTCTAGGCTAGGGGGCACAGATACG.